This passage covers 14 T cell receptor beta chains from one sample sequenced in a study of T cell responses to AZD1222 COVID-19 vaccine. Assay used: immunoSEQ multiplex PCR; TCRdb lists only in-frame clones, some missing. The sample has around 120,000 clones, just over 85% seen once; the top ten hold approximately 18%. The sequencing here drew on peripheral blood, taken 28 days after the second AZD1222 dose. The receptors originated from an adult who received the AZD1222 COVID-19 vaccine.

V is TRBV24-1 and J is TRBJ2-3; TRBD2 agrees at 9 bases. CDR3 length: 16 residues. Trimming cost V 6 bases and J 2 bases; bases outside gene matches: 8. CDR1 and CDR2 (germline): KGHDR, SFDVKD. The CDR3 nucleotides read TGTGCCACCAGTCGGGCTAGCGGGGCCCTCACAGATACGCAGTATTTT. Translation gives CATSRASGALTDTQYF.

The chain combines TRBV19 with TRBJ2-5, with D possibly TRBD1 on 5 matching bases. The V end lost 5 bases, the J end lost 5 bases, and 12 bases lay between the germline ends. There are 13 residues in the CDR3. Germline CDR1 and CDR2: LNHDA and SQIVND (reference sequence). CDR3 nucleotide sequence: TGTGCCAGTAGTGCCGACAGAGGCGAGACCCAGTACTTC. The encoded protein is CASSADRGETQYF.

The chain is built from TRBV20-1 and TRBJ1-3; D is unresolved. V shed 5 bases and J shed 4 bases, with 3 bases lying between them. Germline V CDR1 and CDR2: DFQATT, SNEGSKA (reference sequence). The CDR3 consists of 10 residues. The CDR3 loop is CSARGNTIYF. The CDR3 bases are TGCAGTGCTCGAGGAAACACCATATATTTT.

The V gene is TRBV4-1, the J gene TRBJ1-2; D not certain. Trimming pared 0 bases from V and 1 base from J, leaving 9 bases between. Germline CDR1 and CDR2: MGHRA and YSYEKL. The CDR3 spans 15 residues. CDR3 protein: CASSQDPRGNYGYTF. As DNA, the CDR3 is TGCGCCAGCAGCCAAGATCCCCGGGGTAACTATGGCTACACCTTC.

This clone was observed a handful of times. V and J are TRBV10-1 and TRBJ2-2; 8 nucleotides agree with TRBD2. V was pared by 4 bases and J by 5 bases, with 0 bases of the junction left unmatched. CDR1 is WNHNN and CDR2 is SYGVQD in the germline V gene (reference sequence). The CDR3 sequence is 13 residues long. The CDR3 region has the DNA TGCGCCAGCAGTGCTAGCGGGACCGGGGAGCTGTTTTTT. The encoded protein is CASSASGTGELFF.

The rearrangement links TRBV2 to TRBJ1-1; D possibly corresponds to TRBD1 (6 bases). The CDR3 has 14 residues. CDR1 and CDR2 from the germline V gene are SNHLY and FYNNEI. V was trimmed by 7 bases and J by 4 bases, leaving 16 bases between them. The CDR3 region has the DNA TGTGCCAGCATGAACAGCGAGGGGGGCACTGAAGCTTTCTTT. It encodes CASMNSEGGTEAFF.

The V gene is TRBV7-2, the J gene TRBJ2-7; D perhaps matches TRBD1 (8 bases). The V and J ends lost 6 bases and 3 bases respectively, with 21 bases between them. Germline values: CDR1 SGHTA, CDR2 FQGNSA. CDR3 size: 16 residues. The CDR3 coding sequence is TGTGCCAGCAGTTTCAGGACAGGGAGGGAGTACTACGAGCAGTACTTC. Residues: CASSFRTGREYYEQYF. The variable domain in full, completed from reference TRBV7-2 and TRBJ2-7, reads GAGVSQSPSNKVTEKGKDVELRCDPISGHTALYWYRQSLGQGLEFLIYFQGNSAPDKSGLPSDRFSAERTGGSVSTLTIQRTQQEDSAVYLCASSFRTGREYYEQYFGPGTRLTVT.

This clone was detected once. This chain's CDR3 is CASSPPGGRAEAFF. The DNA of the CDR3 is TGTGCCAGCAGCCCGCCCGGAGGGAGGGCCGAAGCTTTCTTT. The rearrangement uses TRBV7-9 and TRBJ1-1; D is undetermined. The length of the CDR3 is 14 residues. The germline gives CDR1 SEHNR, CDR2 FQNEAQ (reference sequence). V was cut by 5 bases and J by 8 bases, with 18 bases left in between.

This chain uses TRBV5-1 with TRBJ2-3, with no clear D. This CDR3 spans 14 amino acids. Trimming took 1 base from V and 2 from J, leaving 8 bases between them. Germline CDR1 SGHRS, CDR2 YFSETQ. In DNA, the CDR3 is TGCGCCAGCAGCTTGACAGCGTTCACAGATACGCAGTATTTT. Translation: CASSLTAFTDTQYF.

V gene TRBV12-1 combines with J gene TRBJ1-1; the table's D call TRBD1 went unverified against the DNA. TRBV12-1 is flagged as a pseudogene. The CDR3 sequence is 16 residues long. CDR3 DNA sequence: TGTGCCAGCAGCTCAGGGACAGGGAGACCTAGATCTGAAGCTTTCTTT. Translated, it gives CASSSGTGRPRSEAFF.

The CDR3 region is CASSVSGGMNTEAFF. The CDR3 DNA sequence: TGTGCCAGCAGCGTGAGCGGGGGGATGAACACTGAAGCTTTCTTT. The chain uses TRBV9 and TRBJ1-1; tentatively, D is TRBD1 (5 bases). Trimming stripped 2 bases from V and 0 bases from J, with 11 bases between. Germline CDR1 SGDLS, CDR2 YYNGEE. This CDR3 spans 15 amino acids. The whole variable domain, remainder taken from reference TRBV9 and TRBJ1-1, is DSGVTQTPKHLITATGQRVTLRCSPRSGDLSVYWYQQSLDQGLQFLIQYYNGEERAKGNILERFSAQQFPDLHSELNLSSLELGDSALYFCASSVSGGMNTEAFFGQGTRLTVV.

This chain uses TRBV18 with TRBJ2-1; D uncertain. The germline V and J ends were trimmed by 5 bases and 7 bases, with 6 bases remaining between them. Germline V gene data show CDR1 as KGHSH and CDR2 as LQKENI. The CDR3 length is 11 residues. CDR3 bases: TGTGCCAGCTCAGTATTGAATGAGCAGTTCTTC. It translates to CASSVLNEQFF.

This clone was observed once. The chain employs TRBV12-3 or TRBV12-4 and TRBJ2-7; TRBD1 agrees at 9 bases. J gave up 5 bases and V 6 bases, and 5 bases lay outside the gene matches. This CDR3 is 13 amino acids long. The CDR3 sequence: CASRGQGPNEQYF. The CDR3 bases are TGTGCCAGCAGGGGACAGGGTCCTAACGAGCAGTACTTC.

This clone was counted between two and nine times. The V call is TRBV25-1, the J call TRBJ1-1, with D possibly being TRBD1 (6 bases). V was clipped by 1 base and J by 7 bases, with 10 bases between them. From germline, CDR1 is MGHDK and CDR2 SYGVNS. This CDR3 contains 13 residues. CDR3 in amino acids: CASSESGASEAFF. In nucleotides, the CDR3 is TGTGCCAGCAGTGAATCGGGGGCAAGTGAAGCTTTCTTT. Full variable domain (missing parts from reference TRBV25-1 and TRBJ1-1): EADIYQTPRYLVIGTGKKITLECSQTMGHDKMYWYQQDPGMELHLIHYSYGVNSTEKGDLSSESTVSRIRTEHFPLTLESARPSHTSQYLCASSESGASEAFFGQGTRLTVV.